What follows is one T cell receptor beta chain and its context. What it binds is unknown. Time point denoted: week 11, during vaccination. The study gave 300 ug of mutant IDH1 20-mer peptide per vaccine dose, with topical imiquimod. Produced via immunoSEQ multiplex PCR; TCRdb's table is partial and in-frame only. The table shows some 120,000 clones, with around 80% occurring only once. The entry originates in a study of a mutant IDH1 vaccine in newly diagnosed glioma. The study, taken as a whole, reports: Top-clonotype changes in peripheral T cells seemed unrelated to pseudoprogression.

Germline CDR1 reads MDHEN; CDR2 reads SYDVKM. The CDR3 is 14 amino acids. V dropped 6 bases and J dropped 3 bases, with 11 bases sitting between them. The chain couples TRBV28 to TRBJ1-4; no clear D gene. The clonotype was recovered from a man aged 40-50 years with glioma. The sample in question was PBMCs, obtained from a glioma patient whose treatment included an IDH1 peptide vaccine. The CDR3 sequence: CASRTRGSNEKLFF. In nucleotides, the CDR3 is TGTGCCAGCAGGACCCGCGGGTCTAATGAAAAACTGTTTTTT.